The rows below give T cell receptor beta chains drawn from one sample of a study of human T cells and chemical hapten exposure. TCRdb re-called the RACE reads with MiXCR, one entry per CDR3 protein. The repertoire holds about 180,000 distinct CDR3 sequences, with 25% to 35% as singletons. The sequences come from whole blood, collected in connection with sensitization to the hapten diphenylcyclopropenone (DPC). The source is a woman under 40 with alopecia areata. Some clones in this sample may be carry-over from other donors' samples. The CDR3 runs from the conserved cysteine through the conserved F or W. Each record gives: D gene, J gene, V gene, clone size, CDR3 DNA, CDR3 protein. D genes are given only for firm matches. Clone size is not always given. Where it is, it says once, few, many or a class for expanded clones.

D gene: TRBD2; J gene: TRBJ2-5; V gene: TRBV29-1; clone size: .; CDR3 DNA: TGCAGCGTTGCAAACCGCGGGGGGGAGACCCAGTACTTC; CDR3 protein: CSVANRGGETQYF
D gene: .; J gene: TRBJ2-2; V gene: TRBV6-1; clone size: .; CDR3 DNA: TGTGCCAGCAGTCCCGGCACGTGGTTAGCGTGGGAGCTGTTTTTT; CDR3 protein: CASSPGTWLAWELFF
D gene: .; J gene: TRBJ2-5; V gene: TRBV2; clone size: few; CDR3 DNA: TGTGCCAGCAGTATACAGGAGAGGACCCAGTACTTC; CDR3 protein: CASSIQERTQYF
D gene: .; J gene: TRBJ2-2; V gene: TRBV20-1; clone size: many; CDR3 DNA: TGCAGTGCTAGAGGGGGAGCGAACACCGGGGAGCTGTTTTTT; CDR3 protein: CSARGGANTGELFF
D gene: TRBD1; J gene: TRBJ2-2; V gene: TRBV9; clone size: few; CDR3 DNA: TGTGCCAGCAGCCCAACAGGGGTGGCCGGGGAGCTGTTTTTT; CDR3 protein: CASSPTGVAGELFF
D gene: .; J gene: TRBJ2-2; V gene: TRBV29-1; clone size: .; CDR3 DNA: TGCAGTACGTTGGGGAACCCGAACACCGGGGAGCTGTTTTTT; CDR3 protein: CSTLGNPNTGELFF
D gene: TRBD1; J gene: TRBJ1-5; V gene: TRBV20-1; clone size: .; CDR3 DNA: TGCAGTGCTCTCCGGGACAGGGCTTCTTATAGCAATCAGCCCCAGCATTTT; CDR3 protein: CSALRDRASYSNQPQHF
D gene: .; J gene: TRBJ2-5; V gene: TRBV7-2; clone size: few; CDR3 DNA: TGTGCCAGCAGCTTAGCTCTAAGGCGGGAACAAGAGACCCAGTACTTC; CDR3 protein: CASSLALRREQETQYF
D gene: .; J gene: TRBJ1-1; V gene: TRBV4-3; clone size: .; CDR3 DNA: TGCGCCAGCAGCGAGACCTCAGGGTTCGCAGCTTTCTTT; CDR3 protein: CASSETSGFAAFF
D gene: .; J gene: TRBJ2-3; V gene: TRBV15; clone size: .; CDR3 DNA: TGTGCCACCAGCATTGAGGGGGTGACAGATACGCAGTATTTT; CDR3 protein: CATSIEGVTDTQYF
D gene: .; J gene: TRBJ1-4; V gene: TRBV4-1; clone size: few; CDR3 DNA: TGCGCCAGCAGCCAAGAGAGGACCACGGGACTTAATGAAAAACTGTTTTTT; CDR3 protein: CASSQERTTGLNEKLFF
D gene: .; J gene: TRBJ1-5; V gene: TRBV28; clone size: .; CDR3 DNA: TGTGCCAGCAGTTCTGGACCGCTCCCGCCCCAGCATTTT; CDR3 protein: CASSSGPLPPQHF
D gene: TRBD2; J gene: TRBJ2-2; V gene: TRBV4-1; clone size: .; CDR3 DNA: TGCGCCAGCAGCCAATCTAGCGGGGGGAACACCGGGGAGCTGTTTTTT; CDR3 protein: CASSQSSGGNTGELFF
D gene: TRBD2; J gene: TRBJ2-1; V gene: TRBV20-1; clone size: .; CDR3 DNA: TGCAGTGCTAGACTGACTAGCGGATACAATGAGCAGTTCTTC; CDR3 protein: CSARLTSGYNEQFF
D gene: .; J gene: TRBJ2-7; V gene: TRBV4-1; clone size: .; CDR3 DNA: TGCGCCAGCAGCCACCTCCCTGAGGAGTACGAGCAGTACTTC; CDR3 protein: CASSHLPEEYEQYF
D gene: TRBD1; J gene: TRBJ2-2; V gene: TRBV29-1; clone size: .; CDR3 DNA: TGCAGCGTTGGCAGGGGGCAGGCCACCGGGGAGCTGTTTTTT; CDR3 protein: CSVGRGQATGELFF
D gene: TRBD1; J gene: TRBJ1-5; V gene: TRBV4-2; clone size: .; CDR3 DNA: TGTGCCAGCAGCCTCGGGGACAGGGGGCAAAATCAGCCCCAGCATTTT; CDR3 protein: CASSLGDRGQNQPQHF
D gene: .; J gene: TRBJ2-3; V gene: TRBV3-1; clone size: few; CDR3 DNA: TGTGCCAGCAGCCAGGAAGATACGCAGTATTTT; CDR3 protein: CASSQEDTQYF
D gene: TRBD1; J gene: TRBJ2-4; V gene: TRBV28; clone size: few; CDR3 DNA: TGTGCCAGCAGTCAACAGGGGGCGACGAGGCCAAAATTGATTCAGTACTTC; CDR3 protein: CASSQQGATRPKLIQYF
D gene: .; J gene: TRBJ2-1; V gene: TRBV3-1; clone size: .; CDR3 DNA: TGTGCCAGCAGCCCCGGGGTCCGCGGAGAGCAGTTCTTC; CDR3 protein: CASSPGVRGEQFF
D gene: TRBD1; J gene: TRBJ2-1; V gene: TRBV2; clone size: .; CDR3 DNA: TGTGCCAGCAGTGATCAGGGGGTCAACAATGAGCAGTTCTTC; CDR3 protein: CASSDQGVNNEQFF
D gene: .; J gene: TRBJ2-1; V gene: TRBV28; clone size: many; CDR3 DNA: TGTGCCAGCAGAACGTACAATGAGCAGTTCTTC; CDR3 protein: CASRTYNEQFF
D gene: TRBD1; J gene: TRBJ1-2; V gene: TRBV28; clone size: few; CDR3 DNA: TGTGCCAGCAGTTTAGAGGGGGCACGTGGCTACACCTTC; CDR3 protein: CASSLEGARGYTF
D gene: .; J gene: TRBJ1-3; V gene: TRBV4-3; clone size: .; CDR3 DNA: TGCGCCAGCAGCCAAGTCATAGGGGGAGGCTCTGGAAACACCATATATTTT; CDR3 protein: CASSQVIGGGSGNTIYF
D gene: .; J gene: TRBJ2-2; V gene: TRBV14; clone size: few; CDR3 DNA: TGTGCCAGCCGAAAAGCATCGAACACCGGGGAGCTGTTTTTT; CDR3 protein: CASRKASNTGELFF
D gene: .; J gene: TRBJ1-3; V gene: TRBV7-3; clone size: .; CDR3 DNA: TGTGCCAGCAGCGCCCACCAGGGACAATCCATATATTTT; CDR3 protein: CASSAHQGQSIYF
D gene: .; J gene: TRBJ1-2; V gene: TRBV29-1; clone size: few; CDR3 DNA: TGCAGCGGAGGGGACGGGTACTATGGCTACACCTTC; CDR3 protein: CSGGDGYYGYTF
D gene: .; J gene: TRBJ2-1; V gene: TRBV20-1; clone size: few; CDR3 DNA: TGCAGTGCGCGCCCGACATACAATGAGCAGTTCTTC; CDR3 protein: CSARPTYNEQFF
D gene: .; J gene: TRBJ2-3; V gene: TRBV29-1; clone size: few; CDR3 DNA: TGCAGCGTTGCTGACGACGATACGCAGTATTTT; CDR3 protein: CSVADDDTQYF
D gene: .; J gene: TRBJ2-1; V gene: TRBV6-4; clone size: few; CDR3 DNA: TGTGCCAGCAGTACGAAACAGGGTCCATACAATGAGCAGTTCTTC; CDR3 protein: CASSTKQGPYNEQFF
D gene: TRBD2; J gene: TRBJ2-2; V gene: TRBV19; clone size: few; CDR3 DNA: TGTGCCAGTAGTGTACTGACGGGAGGGCCCTCCGGGGAGCTGTTTTTT; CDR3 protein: CASSVLTGGPSGELFF
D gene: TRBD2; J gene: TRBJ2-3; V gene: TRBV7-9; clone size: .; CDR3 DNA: TGTGCCAGCAGGCCTCCACGGGGGGGTATCACAGATACGCAGTATTTT; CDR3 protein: CASRPPRGGITDTQYF
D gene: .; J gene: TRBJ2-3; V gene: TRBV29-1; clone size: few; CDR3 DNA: TGCAGCGTCGAAGGGGATCAGAGAGCTCGCACAGATACGCAGTATTTT; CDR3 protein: CSVEGDQRARTDTQYF
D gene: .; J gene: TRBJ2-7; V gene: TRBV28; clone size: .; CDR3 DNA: TGTGCCAGCAGTTTCCAGGGCAATACCTACGAGCAGTACTTC; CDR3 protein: CASSFQGNTYEQYF
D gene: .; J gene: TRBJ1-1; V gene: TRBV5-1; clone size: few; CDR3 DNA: TGCGCCAGCAGCTTGGAATTGAGGACTAACACTGAAGCTTTCTTT; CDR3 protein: CASSLELRTNTEAFF
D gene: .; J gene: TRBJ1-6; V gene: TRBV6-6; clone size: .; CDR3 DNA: TGTGCCAGCAGTTACCCTAGTAGGGGGGGCGATCCTAATTCACCCCTCCACTTT; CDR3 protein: CASSYPSRGGDPNSPLHF
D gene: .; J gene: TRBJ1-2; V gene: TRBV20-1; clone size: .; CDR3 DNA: TGCAGTGCTTCTCCGACACCCATTTATGGCTACACCTTC; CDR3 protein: CSASPTPIYGYTF
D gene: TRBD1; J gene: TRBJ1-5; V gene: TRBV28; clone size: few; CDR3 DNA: TGTGCCAGCAGTTTTACGACAGGGGGACAGCCCCAGCATTTT; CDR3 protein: CASSFTTGGQPQHF
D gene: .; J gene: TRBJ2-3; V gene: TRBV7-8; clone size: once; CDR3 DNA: TGTGCCAGCAGCCAGCTCACAGATACGCAGTATTTT; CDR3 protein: CASSQLTDTQYF
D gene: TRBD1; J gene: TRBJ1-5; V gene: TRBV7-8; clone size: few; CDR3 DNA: TGTGCCAGCAGCGGACAGGTCAATCAGCCCCAGCATTTT; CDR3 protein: CASSGQVNQPQHF
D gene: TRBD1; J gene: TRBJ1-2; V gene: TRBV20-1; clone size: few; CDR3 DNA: TGCAGTGGTCCGGGACAGCCTTTCAATGGCTACACCTTC; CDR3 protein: CSGPGQPFNGYTF
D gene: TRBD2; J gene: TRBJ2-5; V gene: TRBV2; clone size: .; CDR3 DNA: TGTGCCAGCAGGAGGGGACTAGTTGCGGGAGGAAGAGAGACCCAGTACTTC; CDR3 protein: CASRRGLVAGGRETQYF
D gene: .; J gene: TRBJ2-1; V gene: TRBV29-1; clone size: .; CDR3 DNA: TGCAGCGTTGAAGATCTGGTCGGGAGAAATGAGCAGTTCTTC; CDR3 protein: CSVEDLVGRNEQFF
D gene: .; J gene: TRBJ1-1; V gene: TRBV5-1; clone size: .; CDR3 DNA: TGCGCCAGCAGCTTGTCGATCCAGGGCACTGAAGCTTTCTTT; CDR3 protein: CASSLSIQGTEAFF
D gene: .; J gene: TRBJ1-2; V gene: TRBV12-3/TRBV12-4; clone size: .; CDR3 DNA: TGTGCCAGCAGTTTAAGTCCAGGGGCCTATGGCTACACCTTC; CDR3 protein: CASSLSPGAYGYTF
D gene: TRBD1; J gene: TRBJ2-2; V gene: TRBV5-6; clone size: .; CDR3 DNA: TGTGCCAGCAGCTTGTGGACAGGGATGGCCGGGGAGCTGTTTTTT; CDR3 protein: CASSLWTGMAGELFF
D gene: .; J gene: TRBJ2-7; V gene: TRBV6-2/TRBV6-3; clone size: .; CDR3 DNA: TGTGCCAGCAGTGAACCCCCTGGGAGTAGCGGCTACGAGCAGTACTTC; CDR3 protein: CASSEPPGSSGYEQYF
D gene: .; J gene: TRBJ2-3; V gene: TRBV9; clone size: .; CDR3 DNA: TGTGCCAGCAGCGTAGAACCTATTACGGCAGATACGCAGTATTTT; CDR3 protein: CASSVEPITADTQYF